This TCR beta chain was recovered during a study of vaccination and CD4 T cells after COVID-19. The Oncomine TCR Beta short-read assay sequenced DNA from cultured CD4+ T cells. Genomic DNA was isolated from CD4+ T cells that had been cultured. One entry per CDR3 protein results from TCRdb running MiXCR on the PCR reads. The sample consists of about 15,000 distinct CDR3 sequences, roughly 50% of them appearing once. Broader study findings: Analysis of convalescent patients found that 304 of 307 vaccine-specific clones were spike mono-reactive.

To note about this clonotype: The antigen is not known.

Treatment indicated: approximately 11-day PBMC culture with coronavirus spike peptide pools or control peptides (ViraFEST assay). CDR3 length equals 14 residues. Germline V gives CDR1 LNHDA, CDR2 SQIVND (reference sequence). V was pared by 4 bases and J by 10 bases, with 9 bases of the junction left unmatched. This TCR was recovered from a human donor who had recovered from COVID-19. The sequenced sample was CD4+ T cells from blood, cultured in vitro, obtained before SARS-CoV-2 vaccination. The V and J genes are TRBV19 and TRBJ2-1; 8 positions agree with TRBD1. DNA of the CDR3: TGTGCCAGTAGTACGCTAGGAGGGACAGGAGAGCAGTTCTTC. Protein: CASSTLGGTGEQFF.